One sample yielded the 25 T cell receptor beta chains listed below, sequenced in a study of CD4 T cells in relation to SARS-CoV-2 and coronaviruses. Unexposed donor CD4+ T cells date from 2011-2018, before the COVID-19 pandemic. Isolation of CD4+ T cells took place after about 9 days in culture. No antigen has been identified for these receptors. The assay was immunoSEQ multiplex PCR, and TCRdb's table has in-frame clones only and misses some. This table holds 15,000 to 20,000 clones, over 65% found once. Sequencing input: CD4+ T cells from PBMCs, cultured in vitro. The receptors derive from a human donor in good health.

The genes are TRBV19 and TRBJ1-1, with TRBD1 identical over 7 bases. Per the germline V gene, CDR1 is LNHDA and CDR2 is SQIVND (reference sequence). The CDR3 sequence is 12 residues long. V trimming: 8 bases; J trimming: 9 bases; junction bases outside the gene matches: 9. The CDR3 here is CASPEGTAQAFF. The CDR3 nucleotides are TGTGCCAGTCCGGAAGGGACAGCCCAAGCTTTCTTT.

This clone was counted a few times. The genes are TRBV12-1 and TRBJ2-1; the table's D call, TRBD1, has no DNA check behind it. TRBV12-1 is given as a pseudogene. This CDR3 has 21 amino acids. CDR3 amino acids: CASSPGRQGTLSLPSYNEQFF. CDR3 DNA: TGTGCCAGCAGCCCCGGACGACAGGGTACCCTATCCCTCCCCTCCTACAATGAGCAGTTCTTC.

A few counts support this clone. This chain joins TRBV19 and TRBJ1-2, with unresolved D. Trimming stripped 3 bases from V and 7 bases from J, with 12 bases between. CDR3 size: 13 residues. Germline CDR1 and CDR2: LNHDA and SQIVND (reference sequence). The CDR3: CASSMVGSGGYTF. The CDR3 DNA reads TGTGCCAGTAGTATGGTGGGGTCGGGTGGCTACACCTTC.

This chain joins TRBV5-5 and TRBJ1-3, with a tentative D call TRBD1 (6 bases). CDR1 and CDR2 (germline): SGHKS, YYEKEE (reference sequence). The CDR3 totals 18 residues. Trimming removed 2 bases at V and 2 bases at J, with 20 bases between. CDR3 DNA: TGTGCCAGCAGCTTTCGTGAGCGCACAGGGCTTACTGGAAACACCATATATTTT. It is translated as CASSFRERTGLTGNTIYF.

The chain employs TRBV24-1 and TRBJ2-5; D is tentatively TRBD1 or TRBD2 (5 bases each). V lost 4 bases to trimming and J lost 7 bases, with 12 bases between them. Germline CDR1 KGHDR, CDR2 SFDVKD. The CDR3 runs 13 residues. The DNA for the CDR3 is TGTGCCACCAGTGAGCCGGGGCCGGGGACCCAGTACTTC. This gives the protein CATSEPGPGTQYF.

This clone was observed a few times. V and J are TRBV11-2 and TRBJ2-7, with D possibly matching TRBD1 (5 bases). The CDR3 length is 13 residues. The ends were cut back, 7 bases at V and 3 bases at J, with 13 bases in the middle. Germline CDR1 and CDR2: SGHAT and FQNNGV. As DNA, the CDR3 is TGTGCCAGCACCCCCAGGGAAGGCTACGAGCAGTACTTC. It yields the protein CASTPREGYEQYF.

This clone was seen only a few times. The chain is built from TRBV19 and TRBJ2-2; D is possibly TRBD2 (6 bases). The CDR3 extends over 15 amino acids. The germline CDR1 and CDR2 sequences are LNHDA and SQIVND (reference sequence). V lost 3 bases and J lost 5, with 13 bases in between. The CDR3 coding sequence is TGTGCCAGTAGTATTCCCGGGAGACAAACCGGGGAGCTGTTTTTT. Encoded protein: CASSIPGRQTGELFF.

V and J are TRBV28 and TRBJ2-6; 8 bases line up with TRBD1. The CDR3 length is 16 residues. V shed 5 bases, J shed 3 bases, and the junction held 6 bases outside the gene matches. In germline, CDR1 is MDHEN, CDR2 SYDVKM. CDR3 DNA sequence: TGTGCCAGCAGTCGTCAGGGGGCGCGTGGGGCCAACGTCCTGACTTTC. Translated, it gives CASSRQGARGANVLTF.

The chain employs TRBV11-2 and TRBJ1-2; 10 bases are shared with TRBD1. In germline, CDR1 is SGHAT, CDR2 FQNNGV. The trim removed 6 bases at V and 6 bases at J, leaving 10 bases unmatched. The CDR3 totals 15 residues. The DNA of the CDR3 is TGTGCCAGCAGTTACGACAGGGGGCAAACTGATGGCTACACCTTC. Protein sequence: CASSYDRGQTDGYTF.

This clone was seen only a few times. The CDR3 bases are TGCGCCAGCAAAGTGGTCGGAGATTCACCCCTCCACTTT. It encodes CASKVVGDSPLHF. V and J are TRBV10-2 and TRBJ1-6; no firm D call. V was pared by 7 bases and J by 8 bases, with 12 bases between. This CDR3 comprises 13 residues. Germline values: CDR1 WSHSY, CDR2 SAAADI.

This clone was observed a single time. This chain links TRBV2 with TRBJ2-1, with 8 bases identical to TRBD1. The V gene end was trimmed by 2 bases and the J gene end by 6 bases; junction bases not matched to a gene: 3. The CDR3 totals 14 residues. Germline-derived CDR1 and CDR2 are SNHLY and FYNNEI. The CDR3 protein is CASSEQGAGNEQFF. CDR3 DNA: TGTGCCAGCAGTGAACAGGGGGCGGGCAATGAGCAGTTCTTC.

CDR3 DNA: TGTGCCAGTAGTCCCCTAGGCGAGCTTGGTGTTTCTGGGGCCAACGTCCTGACTTTC. Translating it yields CASSPLGELGVSGANVLTF. J is TRBJ2-6 and V is TRBV19, with no clear D. The CDR3 length is 19 residues. V shed 5 bases and J shed 1 base, with 21 bases lying between them. Germline assignment: CDR1 LNHDA and CDR2 SQIVND (reference sequence). The full variable domain, in which reference TRBV19 and TRBJ2-6 provide the parts outside the CDR3, is DGGITQSPKYLFRKEGQNVTLSCEQNLNHDAMYWYRQDPGQGLRLIYYSQIVNDFQKGDIAEGYSVSREKKESFPLTVTSAQKNPTAFYLCASSPLGELGVSGANVLTFGAGSRLTVL.

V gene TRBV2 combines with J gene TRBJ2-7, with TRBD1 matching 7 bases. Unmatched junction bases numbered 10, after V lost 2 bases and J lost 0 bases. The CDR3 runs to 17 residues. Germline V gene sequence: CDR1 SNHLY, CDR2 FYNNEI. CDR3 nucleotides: TGTGCCAGCAGTGAACCGCGACGGGGACAGCTCTCCTACGAGCAGTACTTC. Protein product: CASSEPRRGQLSYEQYF.

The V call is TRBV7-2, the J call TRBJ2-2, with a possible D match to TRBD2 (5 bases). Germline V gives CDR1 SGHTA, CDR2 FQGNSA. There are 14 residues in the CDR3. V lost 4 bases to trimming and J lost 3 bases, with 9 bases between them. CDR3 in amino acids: CASSSVLDTGELFF. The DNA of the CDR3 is TGTGCCAGCAGCTCCGTACTAGACACCGGGGAGCTGTTTTTT.

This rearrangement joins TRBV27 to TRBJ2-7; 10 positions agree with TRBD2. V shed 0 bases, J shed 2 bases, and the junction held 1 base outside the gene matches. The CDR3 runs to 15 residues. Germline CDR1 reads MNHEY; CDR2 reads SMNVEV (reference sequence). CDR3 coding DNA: TGTGCCAGCAGTTTATCTAGCGGGGGGACCTACGAGCAGTACTTC. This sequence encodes CASSLSSGGTYEQYF.

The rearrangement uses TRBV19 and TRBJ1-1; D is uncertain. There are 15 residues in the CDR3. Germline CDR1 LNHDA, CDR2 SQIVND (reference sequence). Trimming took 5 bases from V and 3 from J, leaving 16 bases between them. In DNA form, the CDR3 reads TGTGCCAGTAGTTCAAACCTTATACAACACACTGAAGCTTTCTTT. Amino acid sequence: CASSSNLIQHTEAFF. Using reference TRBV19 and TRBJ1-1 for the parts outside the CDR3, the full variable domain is DGGITQSPKYLFRKEGQNVTLSCEQNLNHDAMYWYRQDPGQGLRLIYYSQIVNDFQKGDIAEGYSVSREKKESFPLTVTSAQKNPTAFYLCASSSNLIQHTEAFFGQGTRLTVV.

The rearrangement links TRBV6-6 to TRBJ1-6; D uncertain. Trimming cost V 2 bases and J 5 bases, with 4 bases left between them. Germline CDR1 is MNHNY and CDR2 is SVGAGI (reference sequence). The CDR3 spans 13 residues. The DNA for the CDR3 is TGTGCCAGCAGTTACACGGATAATTCACCCCTCCACTTT. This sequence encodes CASSYTDNSPLHF.

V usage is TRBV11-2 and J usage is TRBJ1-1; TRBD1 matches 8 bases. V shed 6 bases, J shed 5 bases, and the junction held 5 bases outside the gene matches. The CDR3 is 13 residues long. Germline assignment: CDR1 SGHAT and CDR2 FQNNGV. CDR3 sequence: CASRSTGGTEAFF. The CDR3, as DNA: TGTGCCAGCAGATCAACAGGGGGGACTGAAGCTTTCTTT.

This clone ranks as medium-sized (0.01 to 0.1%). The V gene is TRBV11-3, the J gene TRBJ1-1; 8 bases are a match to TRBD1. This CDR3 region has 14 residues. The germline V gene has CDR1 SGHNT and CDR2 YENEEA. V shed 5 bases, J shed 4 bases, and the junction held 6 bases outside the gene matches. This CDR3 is CASSPRTGSTEAFF. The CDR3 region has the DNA TGTGCCAGCAGCCCCAGGACAGGGTCCACTGAAGCTTTCTTT.

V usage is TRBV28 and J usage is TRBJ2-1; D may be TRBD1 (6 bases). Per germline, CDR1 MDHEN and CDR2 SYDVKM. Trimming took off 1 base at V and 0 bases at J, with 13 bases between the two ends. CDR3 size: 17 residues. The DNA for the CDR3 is TGTGCCAGCAGTTTATCGAGGGGGTCCAACTCCTACAATGAGCAGTTCTTC. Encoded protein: CASSLSRGSNSYNEQFF.

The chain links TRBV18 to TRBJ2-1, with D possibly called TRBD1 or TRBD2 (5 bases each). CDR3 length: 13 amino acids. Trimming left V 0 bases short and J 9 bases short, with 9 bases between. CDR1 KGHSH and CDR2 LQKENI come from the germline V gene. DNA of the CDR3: TGTGCCAGCTCACCACCATCCGGGACTGAGCAGTTCTTC. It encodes CASSPPSGTEQFF.

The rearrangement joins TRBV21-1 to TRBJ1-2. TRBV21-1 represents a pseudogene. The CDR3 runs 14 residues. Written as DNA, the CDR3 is TGTGCCAGCAGCAAACGGGGGGGATTGTATGGCTACACCTTC. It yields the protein CASSKRGGLYGYTF.

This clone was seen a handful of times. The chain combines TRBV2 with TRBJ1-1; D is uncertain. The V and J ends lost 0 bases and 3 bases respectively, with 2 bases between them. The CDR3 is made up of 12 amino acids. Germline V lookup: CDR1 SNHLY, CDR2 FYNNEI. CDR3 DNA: TGTGCCAGCAGTGAAGCCTACACTGAAGCTTTCTTT. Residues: CASSEAYTEAFF.

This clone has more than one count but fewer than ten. The CDR3 loop is CATSDQSLGSTGELFF. For the CDR3, the DNA is TGTGCCACCAGTGACCAAAGCCTTGGAAGCACCGGGGAGCTGTTTTTT. V usage is TRBV24-1 and J usage is TRBJ2-2; D call uncertain. Germline CDR1 and CDR2: KGHDR and SFDVKD. The CDR3 extends over 16 amino acids. The V gene lost 4 bases and the J gene lost 4 bases, with 15 bases spanning the gap.

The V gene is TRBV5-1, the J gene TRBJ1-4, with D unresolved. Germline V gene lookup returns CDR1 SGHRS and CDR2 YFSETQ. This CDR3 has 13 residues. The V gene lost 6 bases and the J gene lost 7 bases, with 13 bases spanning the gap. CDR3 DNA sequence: TGCGCCAGCAATGTCGCGGGAGGTGAAAAACTGTTTTTT. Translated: CASNVAGGEKLFF.